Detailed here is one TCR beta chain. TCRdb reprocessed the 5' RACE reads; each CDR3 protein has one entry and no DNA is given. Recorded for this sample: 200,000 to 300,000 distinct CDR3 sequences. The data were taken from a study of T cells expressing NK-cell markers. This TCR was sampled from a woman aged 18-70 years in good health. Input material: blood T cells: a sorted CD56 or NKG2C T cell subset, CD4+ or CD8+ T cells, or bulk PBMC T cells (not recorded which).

The CDR3 loop reads CSAIVYRGSEDEQFF. The chain is built from TRBV20-1 and TRBJ2-1; no DNA is available, so the TRBD1 call from TCRdb remains unchecked. Germline V gene sequence: CDR1 DFQATT, CDR2 SNEGSKA (reference sequence). The CDR3 consists of 15 residues.